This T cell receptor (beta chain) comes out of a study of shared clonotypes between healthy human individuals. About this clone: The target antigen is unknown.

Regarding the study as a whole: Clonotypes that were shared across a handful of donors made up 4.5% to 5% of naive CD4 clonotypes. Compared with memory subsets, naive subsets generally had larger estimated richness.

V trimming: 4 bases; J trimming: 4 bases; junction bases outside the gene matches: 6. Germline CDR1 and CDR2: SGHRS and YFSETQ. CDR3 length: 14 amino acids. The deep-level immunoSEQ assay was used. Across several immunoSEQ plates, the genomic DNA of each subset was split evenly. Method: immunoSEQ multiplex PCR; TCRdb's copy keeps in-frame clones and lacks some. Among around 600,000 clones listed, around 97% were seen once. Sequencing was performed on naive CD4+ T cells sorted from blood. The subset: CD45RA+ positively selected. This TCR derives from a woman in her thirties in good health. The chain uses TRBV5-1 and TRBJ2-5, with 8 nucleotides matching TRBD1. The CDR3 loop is CASSARQGLETQYF. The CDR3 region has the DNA TGCGCCAGCAGCGCCAGACAGGGGTTAGAGACCCAGTACTTC.